Presented here are 32 T cell receptor beta chains from one specimen sequenced in a study of blood T cell repertoires in COVID-19. Produced via immunoSEQ multiplex PCR; TCRdb's table is partial and in-frame only. The sample has roughly 100,000 clones, 85% seen once; the top ten hold roughly 4.2%. The sample taken for sequencing was peripheral blood. The receptors were gathered from a man aged 50-60 years with acute or convalescent COVID-19.

The gene calls are TRBV6-5 and TRBJ2-5, with D perhaps TRBD2 (6 bases). The germline V gene has CDR1 MNHEY and CDR2 SVGAGI. The germline V and J ends were trimmed by 6 bases and 7 bases, with 18 bases remaining between them. This CDR3 has 14 amino acids. The CDR3 nucleotides read TGTGCCAGCAGCCCGGGAGTGCCGTGGGGGACCCAGTACTTC. It encodes CASSPGVPWGTQYF.

This chain uses TRBV10-1 with TRBJ2-5; 9 positions agree with TRBD2. V dropped 7 bases and J dropped 5; count of bases not matched to a gene: 8. This CDR3 comprises 14 residues. Germline values: CDR1 WNHNN, CDR2 SYGVQD (reference sequence). The DNA of the CDR3 is TGCGCCAGCACTGAAGCGGGGGGTGGGGAGACCCAGTACTTC. Protein sequence: CASTEAGGGETQYF.

The genes are TRBV4-1 and TRBJ2-7; 8 bases are a match to TRBD1. Germline V gene data show CDR1 as MGHRA and CDR2 as YSYEKL. This CDR3 has 15 residues. Unmatched junction bases numbered 4, after V lost 1 base and J lost 2 bases. CDR3 sequence reads: CASSQVRDRTYEQYF. CDR3 bases: TGCGCCAGCAGCCAAGTCCGGGACAGGACCTACGAGCAGTACTTC.

In this sample, this clone turned up once. This chain connects TRBV4-2 to TRBJ2-3, with a tentative D call TRBD2 (5 bases). The V and J ends lost 2 bases and 0 bases respectively, with 9 bases between them. This CDR3 region has 15 residues. Germline loops: CDR1 LGHNA, CDR2 YNFKEQ. CDR3 region: CASSQLAESTDTQYF. CDR3 coding DNA: TGTGCCAGCAGCCAACTAGCCGAAAGCACAGATACGCAGTATTTT.

The chain carries TRBV27 and TRBJ1-4; TRBD1 might be the D (6 bases). Looked up from germline, CDR1 is MNHEY and CDR2 is SMNVEV (reference sequence). V lost 5 bases and J 0 bases, leaving 19 bases between the germline ends. The CDR3 is 18 amino acids. CDR3 in amino acids: CASSLTGGGYATNEKLFF. For the CDR3, the DNA is TGTGCCAGCAGTCTAACTGGCGGGGGCTATGCAACTAATGAAAAACTGTTTTTT.

This chain joins TRBV7-6 and TRBJ1-6; the D gene is possibly TRBD1 (6 bases). V was shortened by 5 bases and J by 5 bases, with 13 bases between the two germline ends. The CDR3 is 15 amino acids. Germline CDR1 is SGHVS and CDR2 is FNYEAQ. The CDR3 DNA is TGTGCCAGCAGCCTACAGGACAGCAATAATTCACCCCTCCACTTT. Its translation: CASSLQDSNNSPLHF.

The chain joins TRBV27 to TRBJ2-5; 9 bases agree with TRBD2. V was pared by 2 bases and J by 1 base, with 5 bases of the junction left unmatched. Germline-derived CDR1 and CDR2 are MNHEY and SMNVEV (reference sequence). The CDR3 runs to 16 residues. CDR3 coding DNA: TGTGCCAGCAGTTTACGTCCAGCGGGGGGCCAAGAGACCCAGTACTTC. Its translation is CASSLRPAGGQETQYF.

This chain uses TRBV28 with TRBJ2-7; D remains unclear. V lost 1 base and J 4 bases, leaving 8 bases between the germline ends. This CDR3 contains 13 residues. Germline V gene sequence: CDR1 MDHEN, CDR2 SYDVKM. CDR3 DNA sequence: TGTGCCAGCAGTTTATCTTCCGGTTACGAGCAGTACTTC. Its protein is CASSLSSGYEQYF.

The gene calls are TRBV19 and TRBJ1-2, with TRBD1 matching 11 bases. The junction had 11 bases not matched to a gene; V was cut back by 7 bases and J by 4 bases. CDR1 is LNHDA and CDR2 is SQIVND in the germline V gene (reference sequence). The CDR3 contains 16 residues. CDR3 sequence reads: CASTEKDRGRVYGYTF. For the CDR3, the DNA is TGTGCCAGTACCGAGAAGGACAGGGGGCGCGTCTATGGCTACACCTTC.

The chain carries TRBV10-3 and TRBJ2-2, with 7 bases lining up with TRBD2. J lost 1 base, V lost 7 bases, and 6 bases had no gene match. This CDR3 is built from 15 residues. Germline loops: CDR1 ENHRY, CDR2 SYGVKD. CDR3 DNA: TGTGCCATCAAATCTAGCGGAGTGAACACCGGGGAGCTGTTTTTT. It yields the protein CAIKSSGVNTGELFF.

The V gene is TRBV7-2, the J gene TRBJ2-1; 11 bases agree with TRBD2. Unmatched junction bases numbered 3, after V lost 3 bases and J lost 5 bases. In germline, CDR1 is SGHTA, CDR2 FQGNSA. This CDR3 has 15 residues. CDR3: CASSFTSGGHNEQFF. DNA of the CDR3: TGTGCCAGCAGCTTTACTAGCGGGGGACACAATGAGCAGTTCTTC. Full variable domain (remainder filled in from reference TRBV7-2 and TRBJ2-1): GAGVSQSPSNKVTEKGKDVELRCDPISGHTALYWYRQSLGQGLEFLIYFQGNSAPDKSGLPSDRFSAERTGGSVSTLTIQRTQQEDSAVYLCASSFTSGGHNEQFFGPGTRLTVL.

J is TRBJ1-5 and V is TRBV18, with 12 nucleotides matching TRBD1. Germline values: CDR1 KGHSH, CDR2 LQKENI. V was pared by 2 bases and J by 5 bases, with 4 bases of the junction left unmatched. The CDR3 is made up of 16 amino acids. The CDR3 nucleotides read TGTGCCAGCTCACCAGGGACAGGGGGCCGGGATCAGCCCCAGCATTTT. Its protein is CASSPGTGGRDQPQHF.

This clone was seen a few times. For the CDR3, the DNA is TGTGCCAGCAGCCAATCTTATCAGACAGAACTAACTGAAGCTTTCTTT. This translates into CASSQSYQTELTEAFF. The chain recombines TRBV3-1 (or the pseudogene TRBV3-2) with TRBJ1-1; a weak D match, TRBD1 (5 bases). Trimming left V 2 bases short and J 5 bases short, with 18 bases between. Per the germline V gene, CDR1 is LGHDT and CDR2 is YNNKEL (reference sequence). The CDR3 spans 16 residues.

J is TRBJ1-4 and V is TRBV27, with D unresolved. This CDR3 is built from 14 residues. Looked up from germline, CDR1 is MNHEY and CDR2 is SMNVEV (reference sequence). The V end lost 2 bases, the J end lost 7 bases, and 11 bases lay between the germline ends. For the CDR3, the DNA is TGTGCCAGCAGTTTAACCCATCTAGGTGAAAAACTGTTTTTT. Translating gives CASSLTHLGEKLFF.

The chain couples TRBV18 to TRBJ1-5; D possibly corresponds to TRBD1 (5 bases). V was shortened by 4 bases and J by 0 bases, with 16 bases between the two germline ends. The V gene's germline CDR1 is KGHSH and CDR2 LQKENI. This CDR3 is 17 amino acids long. The CDR3 DNA reads TGTGCCAGCTCACTGCTCCAGGGCGACTCTAGCAATCAGCCCCAGCATTTT. Amino acids: CASSLLQGDSSNQPQHF.

The chain joins TRBV6-1 to TRBJ2-7, with D tentatively TRBD1 (6 bases). Trimming removed 3 bases from V and 3 bases from J, with 9 bases in between. The CDR3 length is 13 residues. Germline V gives CDR1 MNHNS, CDR2 SASEGT. In nucleotides, the CDR3 is TGTGCCAGCAGTGAGACAGGTTACTACGAGCAGTACTTC. Protein: CASSETGYYEQYF.

The J gene is TRBJ2-6, the V gene TRBV6-5, with a weak D call TRBD2 (5 bases). CDR3 length: 14 amino acids. V was cut by 10 bases and J by 0 bases, with 10 bases left in between. Germline V CDR1 and CDR2: MNHEY, SVGAGI. The CDR3, as DNA: TGTGCCACCATAGAGGGCTCTGGGGCCAACGTCCTGACTTTC. It specifies CATIEGSGANVLTF.

The sample holds a few counts of this clone. V and J are TRBV5-1 and TRBJ2-7, with TRBD1 identical over 8 bases. Germline V CDR1 and CDR2: SGHRS, YFSETQ. J gave up 3 bases and V 3 bases, and 8 bases lay outside the gene matches. The length of the CDR3 is 15 residues. Here the CDR3 DNA reads TGCGCCAGCAGCTGGGGGAGGACAGGGAACTACGAGCAGTACTTC. This codes for CASSWGRTGNYEQYF.

V is TRBV30 and J is TRBJ1-6, with TRBD1 as a possible D gene (5 bases). This CDR3 spans 15 amino acids. V was shortened by 3 bases and J by 5 bases, with 14 bases between the two germline ends. CDR1 is GTSNPN, CDR2 SVGIG, per germline (reference sequence). Written as DNA, the CDR3 is TGTGCCTGGAGAAGTCCGGAAGGGGATAATTCACCCCTCCACTTT. This encodes CAWRSPEGDNSPLHF.

This clone showed up just once. The V gene is TRBV28, the J gene TRBJ2-2, with TRBD1 matching 7 bases. Germline lookup yields CDR1 MDHEN and CDR2 SYDVKM. The CDR3 has 14 amino acids. Germline trimming cut 7 bases from V and 4 bases from J; bases unmatched to any gene: 6. This CDR3 reads CASTRTGVTGELFF. The DNA for the CDR3 is TGTGCCAGCACCCGGACAGGAGTCACCGGGGAGCTGTTTTTT.

The rearrangement links TRBV3-1 (or the pseudogene TRBV3-2) to TRBJ2-7; TRBD1 is a possible D gene (6 bases). The V gene's germline CDR1 is LGHDT and CDR2 YNNKEL (reference sequence). The CDR3 has 15 residues. V lost 4 bases, J lost 2 bases, and 15 bases lay in between. CDR3 coding DNA: TGTGCCAGCAGCCTCCGGGACAAAGTTACCTACGAGCAGTACTTC. Translating gives CASSLRDKVTYEQYF.

In DNA, the CDR3 is TGTGCCAGCATCGCGGGACCGGCGGATACGCAGTATTTT. Its translation is CASIAGPADTQYF. The rearrangement joins TRBV27 to TRBJ2-3; D perhaps matches TRBD2 (6 bases). The CDR3 is 13 amino acids. V shed 7 bases and J shed 6 bases, with 14 bases lying between them. Germline CDR1 MNHEY, CDR2 SMNVEV (reference sequence).

The rearrangement joins TRBV6-4 to TRBJ2-3; D is unclear. The CDR3 contains 16 residues. From germline, CDR1 is MRHNA and CDR2 SNTAGT. The V end was cut by 2 bases, the J end by 0 bases, with 12 bases between. CDR3 in amino acids: CASSDMADGSTDTQYF. The CDR3 DNA follows: TGTGCCAGCAGTGACATGGCGGATGGTAGCACAGATACGCAGTATTTT.

The genes are TRBV10-3 and TRBJ2-3; D is unresolved. V was clipped by 3 bases and J by 4 bases, with 8 bases between them. Per the germline V gene, CDR1 is ENHRY and CDR2 is SYGVKD. The CDR3 spans 13 residues. CDR3 region: CAISDFLADTQYF. CDR3 nucleotides: TGTGCCATCAGTGACTTCCTAGCAGATACGCAGTATTTT.

The J gene is TRBJ1-2, the V gene TRBV12-3 or TRBV12-4; D remains ambiguous. The CDR3 length is 13 residues. Deletions cut 3 bases from V and 8 bases from J, with 13 bases between. In DNA form, the CDR3 reads TGTGCCAGCAGTTTTAACGGAGCGGAAGGCTACACCTTC. It encodes CASSFNGAEGYTF.

The J gene is TRBJ1-6, the V gene TRBV5-1; the D gene is possibly TRBD1 (6 bases). This CDR3 contains 16 residues. V lost 3 bases, J lost 7 bases, and 17 bases lay in between. CDR1 and CDR2 from the germline V gene are SGHRS and YFSETQ. CDR3 sequence (DNA): TGCGCCAGCAGCTCCATCCCAGGGGTCGGCAATTCACCCCTCCACTTT. Protein: CASSSIPGVGNSPLHF.

The CDR3 DNA reads TGCGCCAGCAGCAACCGGACTCTCAGCTACACCTTC. It specifies CASSNRTLSYTF. V is TRBV5-1 and J is TRBJ1-2; no reliable D call. The CDR3 is 12 residues long. Germline V gene sequence: CDR1 SGHRS, CDR2 YFSETQ. V was trimmed by 4 bases and J by 9 bases, leaving 13 bases between them. The full variable domain, with the rest looked up from reference TRBV5-1 and TRBJ1-2, is KAGVTQTPRYLIKTRGQQVTLSCSPISGHRSVSWYQQTPGQGLQFLFEYFSETQRNKGNFPGRFSGRQFSNSRSEMNVSTLELGDSALYLCASSNRTLSYTFGSGTRLTVV.

The chain is built from TRBV5-8 and TRBJ1-2, with 8 bases identical to TRBD1. Looked up from germline, CDR1 is SGHTS and CDR2 is YDEGEE. The V segment lost 0 bases and the J segment 3 bases; nucleotides outside the gene matches: 7. The CDR3 contains 16 residues. CDR3 DNA sequence: TGTGCCAGCAGCTTGGGAGGGACAGGAATATACTATGGCTACACCTTC. The encoded protein is CASSLGGTGIYYGYTF.

This rearrangement joins TRBV2 to TRBJ2-7; TRBD2 might be the D (5 bases). Germline CDR1 reads SNHLY; CDR2 reads FYNNEI. With 6 bases removed from V and 6 bases from J, the gap between germline ends came to 18 bases. The CDR3 consists of 14 residues. DNA of the CDR3: TGTGCCAGCAGGAGGGTGCAAACGTCGGGCGAGCAGTACTTC. Amino acid sequence: CASRRVQTSGEQYF.

The gene calls are TRBV7-8 and TRBJ2-7, with 13 bases lining up with TRBD2. The V gene's germline CDR1 is SGHVS and CDR2 FQNEAQ. Trimming at V came to 5 bases and at J to 4 bases, leaving 5 bases not matched to a gene. The CDR3 spans 15 residues. Here the CDR3 reads CASSQRLAGGYEQYF. CDR3 bases: TGTGCCAGCAGCCAGAGACTAGCGGGAGGTTACGAGCAGTACTTC.

This chain links TRBV29-1 with TRBJ2-1, with 10 nucleotides matching TRBD2. CDR1 SQVTM and CDR2 ANQGSEA come from the germline V gene. The V segment lost 4 bases and the J segment 7 bases; nucleotides outside the gene matches: 1. The CDR3 loop spans 12 amino acids. CDR3 DNA sequence: TGCAGCGTTGTGACTAGCGGGAATGAGCAGTTCTTC. The encoded protein is CSVVTSGNEQFF.

The rearrangement uses TRBV5-1 and TRBJ1-1, with 9 bases that match TRBD1. The germline V gene encodes CDR1 SGHRS and CDR2 YFSETQ. The CDR3 totals 15 residues. The junction had 7 bases not matched to a gene; V was cut back by 6 bases and J by 1 base. CDR3 sequence: CASKNSGQGNTEAFF. CDR3 DNA sequence: TGCGCCAGCAAAAATTCGGGACAGGGGAACACTGAAGCTTTCTTT.